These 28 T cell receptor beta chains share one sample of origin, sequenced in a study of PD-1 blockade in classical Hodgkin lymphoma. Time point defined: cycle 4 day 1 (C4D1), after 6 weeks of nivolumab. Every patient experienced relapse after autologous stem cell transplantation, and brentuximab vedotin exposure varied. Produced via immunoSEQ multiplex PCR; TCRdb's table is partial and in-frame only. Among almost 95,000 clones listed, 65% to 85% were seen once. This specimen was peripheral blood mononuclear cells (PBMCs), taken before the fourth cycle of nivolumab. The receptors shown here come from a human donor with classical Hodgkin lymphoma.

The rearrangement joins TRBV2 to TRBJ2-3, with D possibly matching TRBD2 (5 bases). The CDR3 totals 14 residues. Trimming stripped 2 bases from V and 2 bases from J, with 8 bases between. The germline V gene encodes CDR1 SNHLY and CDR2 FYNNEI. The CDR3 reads CASSENRDTDTQYF. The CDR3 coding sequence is TGTGCCAGCAGTGAAAATCGGGACACAGATACGCAGTATTTT.

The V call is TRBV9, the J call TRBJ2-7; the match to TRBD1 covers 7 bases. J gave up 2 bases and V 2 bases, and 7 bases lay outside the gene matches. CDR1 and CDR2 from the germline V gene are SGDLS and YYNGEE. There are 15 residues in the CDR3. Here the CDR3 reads CASSVTGTETYEQYF. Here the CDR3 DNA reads TGTGCCAGCAGCGTTACCGGGACAGAGACCTACGAGCAGTACTTC.

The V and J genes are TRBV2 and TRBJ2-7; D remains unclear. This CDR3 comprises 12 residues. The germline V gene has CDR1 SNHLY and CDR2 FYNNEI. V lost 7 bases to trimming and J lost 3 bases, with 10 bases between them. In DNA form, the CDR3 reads TGTGCCAGCAACCCGGGTCTCTACGAGCAGTACTTC. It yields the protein CASNPGLYEQYF.

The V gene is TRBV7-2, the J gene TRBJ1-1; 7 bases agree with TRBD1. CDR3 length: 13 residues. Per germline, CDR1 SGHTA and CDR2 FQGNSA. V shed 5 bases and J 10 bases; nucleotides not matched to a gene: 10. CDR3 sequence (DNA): TGTGCCAGCAGCGAAAACAGGGGCTCTGCAGCTTTCTTT. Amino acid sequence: CASSENRGSAAFF. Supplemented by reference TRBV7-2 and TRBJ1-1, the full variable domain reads GAGVSQSPSNKVTEKGKDVELRCDPISGHTALYWYRQSLGQGLEFLIYFQGNSAPDKSGLPSDRFSAERTGGSVSTLTIQRTQQEDSAVYLCASSENRGSAAFFGQGTRLTVV.

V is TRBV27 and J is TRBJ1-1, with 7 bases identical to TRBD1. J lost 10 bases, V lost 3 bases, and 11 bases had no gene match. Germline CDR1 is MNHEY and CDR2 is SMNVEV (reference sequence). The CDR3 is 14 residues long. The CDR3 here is CASSLSPGGARAFF. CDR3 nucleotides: TGTGCCAGCAGTTTGTCGCCAGGGGGGGCGAGAGCTTTCTTT.

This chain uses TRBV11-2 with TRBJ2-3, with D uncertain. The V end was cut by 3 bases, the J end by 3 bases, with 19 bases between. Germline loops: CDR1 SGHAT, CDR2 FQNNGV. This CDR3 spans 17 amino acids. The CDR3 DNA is TGTGCCAGCAGCTTCCCGCCGGGCGCAACCCTAACAGATACGCAGTATTTT. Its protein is CASSFPPGATLTDTQYF.

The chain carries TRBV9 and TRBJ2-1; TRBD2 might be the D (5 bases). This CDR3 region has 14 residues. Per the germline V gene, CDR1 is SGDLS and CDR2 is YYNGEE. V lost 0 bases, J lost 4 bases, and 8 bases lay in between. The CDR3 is CASSVAGRYNEQFF. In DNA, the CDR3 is TGTGCCAGCAGCGTAGCGGGAAGGTACAATGAGCAGTTCTTC.

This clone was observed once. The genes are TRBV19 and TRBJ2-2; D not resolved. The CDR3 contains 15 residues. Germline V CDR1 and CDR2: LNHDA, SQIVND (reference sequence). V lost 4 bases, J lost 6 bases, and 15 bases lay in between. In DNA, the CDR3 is TGTGCCAGTAGTAGGGCTCCCGGGTGGGCCGGGGAGCTGTTTTTT. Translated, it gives CASSRAPGWAGELFF.

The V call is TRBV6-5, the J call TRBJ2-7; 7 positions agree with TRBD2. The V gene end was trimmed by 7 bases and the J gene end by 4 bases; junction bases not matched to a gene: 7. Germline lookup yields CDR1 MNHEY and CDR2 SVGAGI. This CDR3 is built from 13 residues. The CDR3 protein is CASTPPGGYEQYF. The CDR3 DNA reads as TGTGCCAGCACCCCCCCGGGGGGTTACGAGCAGTACTTC.

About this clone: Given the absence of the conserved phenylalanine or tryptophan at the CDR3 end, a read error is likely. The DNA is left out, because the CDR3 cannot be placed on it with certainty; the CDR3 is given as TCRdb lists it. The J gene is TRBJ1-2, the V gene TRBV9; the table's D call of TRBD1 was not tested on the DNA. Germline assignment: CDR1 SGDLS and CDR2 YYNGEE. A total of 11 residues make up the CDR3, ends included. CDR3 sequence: CASSANLQGLS.

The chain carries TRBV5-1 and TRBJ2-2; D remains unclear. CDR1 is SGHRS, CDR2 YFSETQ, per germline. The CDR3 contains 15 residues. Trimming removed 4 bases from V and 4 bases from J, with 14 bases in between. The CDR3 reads CASSPAYLPTGELFF. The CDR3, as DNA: TGCGCCAGCAGCCCCGCCTACCTGCCCACCGGGGAGCTGTTTTTT.

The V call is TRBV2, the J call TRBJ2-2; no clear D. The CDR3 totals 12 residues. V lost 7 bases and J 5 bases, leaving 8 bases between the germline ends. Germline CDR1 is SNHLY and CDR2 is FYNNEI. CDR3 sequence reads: CASIQLTGELFF. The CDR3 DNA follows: TGTGCCAGCATCCAGTTGACCGGGGAGCTGTTTTTT.

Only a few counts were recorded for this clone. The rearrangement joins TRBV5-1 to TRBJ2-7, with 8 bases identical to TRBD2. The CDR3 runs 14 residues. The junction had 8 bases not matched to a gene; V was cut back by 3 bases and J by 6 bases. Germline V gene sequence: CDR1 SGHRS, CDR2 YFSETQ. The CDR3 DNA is TGCGCCAGCAGCTCGACTAGCGTCTCCAGCGAGCAGTACTTC. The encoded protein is CASSSTSVSSEQYF.

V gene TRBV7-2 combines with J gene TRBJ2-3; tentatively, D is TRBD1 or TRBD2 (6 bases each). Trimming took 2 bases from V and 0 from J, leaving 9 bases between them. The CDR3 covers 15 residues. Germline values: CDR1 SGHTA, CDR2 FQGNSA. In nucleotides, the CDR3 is TGTGCCAGCAGCTTAAGGGGGACTAGCACAGATACGCAGTATTTT. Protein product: CASSLRGTSTDTQYF.

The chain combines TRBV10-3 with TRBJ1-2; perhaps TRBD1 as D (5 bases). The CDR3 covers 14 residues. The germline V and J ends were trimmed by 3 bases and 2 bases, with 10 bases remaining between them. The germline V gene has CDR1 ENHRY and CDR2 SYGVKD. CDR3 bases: TGTGCCATCAGTGACCAGGGTACAAACTATGGCTACACCTTC. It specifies CAISDQGTNYGYTF.

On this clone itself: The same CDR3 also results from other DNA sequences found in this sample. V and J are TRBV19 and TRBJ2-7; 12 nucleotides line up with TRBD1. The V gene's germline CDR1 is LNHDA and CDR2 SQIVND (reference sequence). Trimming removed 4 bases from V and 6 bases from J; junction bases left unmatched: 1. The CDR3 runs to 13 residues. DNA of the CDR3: TGTGCCAGTAGTAGGGACAGGGGGCGCGAGCAGTACTTC. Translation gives CASSRDRGREQYF.

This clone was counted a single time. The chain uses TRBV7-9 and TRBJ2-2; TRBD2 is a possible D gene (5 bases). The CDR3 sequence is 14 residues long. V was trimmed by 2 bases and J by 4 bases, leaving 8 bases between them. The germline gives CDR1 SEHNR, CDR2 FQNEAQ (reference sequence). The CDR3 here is CASSLLASTGELFF. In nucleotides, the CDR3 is TGTGCCAGCAGCTTACTAGCTTCCACCGGGGAGCTGTTTTTT.

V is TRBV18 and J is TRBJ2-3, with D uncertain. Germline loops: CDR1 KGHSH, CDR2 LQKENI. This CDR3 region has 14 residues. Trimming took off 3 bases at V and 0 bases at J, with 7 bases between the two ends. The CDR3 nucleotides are TGTGCCAGCTCACCCTTGGGAAGCACAGATACGCAGTATTTT. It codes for CASSPLGSTDTQYF.

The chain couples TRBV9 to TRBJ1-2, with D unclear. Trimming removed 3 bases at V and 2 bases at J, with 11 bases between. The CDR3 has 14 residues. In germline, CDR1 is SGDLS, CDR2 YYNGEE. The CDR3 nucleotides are TGTGCCAGCAGCGCCCAGACACAGAACTATGGCTACACCTTC. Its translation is CASSAQTQNYGYTF. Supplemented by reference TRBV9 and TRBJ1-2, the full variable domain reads DSGVTQTPKHLITATGQRVTLRCSPRSGDLSVYWYQQSLDQGLQFLIQYYNGEERAKGNILERFSAQQFPDLHSELNLSSLELGDSALYFCASSAQTQNYGYTFGSGTRLTVV.

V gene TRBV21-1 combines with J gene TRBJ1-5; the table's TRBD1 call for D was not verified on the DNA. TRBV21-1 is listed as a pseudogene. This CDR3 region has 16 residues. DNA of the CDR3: TGTGCCAGCAGCAAAAGTCACGGACATTCTAATCAGCCCCAGCATTTT. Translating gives CASSKSHGHSNQPQHF.

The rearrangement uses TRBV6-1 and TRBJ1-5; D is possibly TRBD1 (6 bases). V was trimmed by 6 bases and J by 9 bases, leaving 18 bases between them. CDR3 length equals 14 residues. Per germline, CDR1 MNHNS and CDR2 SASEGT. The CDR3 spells CASRGGTPGGPQHF. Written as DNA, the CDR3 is TGTGCCAGCAGGGGAGGGACACCCGGGGGGCCCCAGCATTTT.

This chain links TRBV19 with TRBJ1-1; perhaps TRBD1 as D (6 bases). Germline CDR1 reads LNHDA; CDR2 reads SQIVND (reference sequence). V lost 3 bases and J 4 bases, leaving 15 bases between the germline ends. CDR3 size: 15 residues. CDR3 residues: CASSIQGVRGTEAFF. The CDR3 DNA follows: TGTGCCAGTAGTATTCAAGGGGTCAGGGGCACTGAAGCTTTCTTT.

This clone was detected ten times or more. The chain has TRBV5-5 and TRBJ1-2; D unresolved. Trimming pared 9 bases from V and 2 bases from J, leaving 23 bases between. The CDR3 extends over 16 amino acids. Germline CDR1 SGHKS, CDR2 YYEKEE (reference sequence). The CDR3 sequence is CATSLGSTPANYGYTF. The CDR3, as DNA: TGTGCCACCTCCCTGGGGTCCACGCCAGCCAACTATGGCTACACCTTC.

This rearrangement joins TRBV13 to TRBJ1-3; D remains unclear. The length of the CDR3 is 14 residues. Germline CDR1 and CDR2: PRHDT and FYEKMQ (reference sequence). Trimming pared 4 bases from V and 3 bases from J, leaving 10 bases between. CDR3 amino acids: CASSSRTDGNTIYF. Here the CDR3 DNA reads TGTGCCAGCAGCTCCCGGACGGATGGAAACACCATATATTTT.

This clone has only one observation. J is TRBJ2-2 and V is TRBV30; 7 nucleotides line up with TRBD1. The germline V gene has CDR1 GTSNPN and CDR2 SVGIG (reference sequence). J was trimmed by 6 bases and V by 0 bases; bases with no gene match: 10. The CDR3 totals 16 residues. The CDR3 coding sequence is TGTGCCTGGAGTGTACGAGGGGGCGCAGGGGCCGGGGAGCTGTTTTTT. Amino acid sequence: CAWSVRGGAGAGELFF.

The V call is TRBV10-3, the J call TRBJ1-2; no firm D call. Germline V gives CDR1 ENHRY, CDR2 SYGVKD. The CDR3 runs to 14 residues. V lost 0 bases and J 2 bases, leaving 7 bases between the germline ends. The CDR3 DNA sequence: TGTGCCATCAGTGAGTCCCTCTACAACTATGGCTACACCTTC. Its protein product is CAISESLYNYGYTF.

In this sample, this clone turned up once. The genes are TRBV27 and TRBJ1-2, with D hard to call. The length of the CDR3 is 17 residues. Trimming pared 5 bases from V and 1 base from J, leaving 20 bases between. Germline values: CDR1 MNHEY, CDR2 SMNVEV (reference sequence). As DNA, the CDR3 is TGTGCCAGCAGTACCACCCGCCCAACAGCGATTAACTATGGCTACACCTTC. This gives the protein CASSTTRPTAINYGYTF.

This CDR3 is CASSPGQGVQPQHF. As DNA, the CDR3 is TGTGCCAGCAGTCCCGGACAGGGAGTTCAGCCCCAGCATTTT. The chain links TRBV6-5 to TRBJ1-5, with 8 bases lining up with TRBD1. Germline V CDR1 and CDR2: MNHEY, SVGAGI. The CDR3 is made up of 14 amino acids. With 5 bases clipped from V and 6 bases from J, the junction kept 6 bases outside the gene matches.